These 21 T cell receptor beta chains share one sample of origin, sequenced in a study of cytomegalovirus exposure and HLA in healthy donors. The study ran its PCR with 60 Vbeta and 13 Jbeta primers. Using immunoSEQ multiplex PCR, the repertoire was profiled, and TCRdb retains in-frame clones only, with some absent. The sample lists about 140,000 clones, about 80% seen once, with 3.9% in the top ten. The sequenced material came from PBMCs. These receptors were obtained from a man aged 18 to 29 in good health and CMV-seronegative.

The chain has TRBV6-1 and TRBJ2-3; a possible D gene is TRBD2 (7 bases). The germline V and J ends were trimmed by 5 bases and 6 bases, with 18 bases remaining between them. Germline lookup yields CDR1 MNHNS and CDR2 SASEGT. CDR3 size: 15 residues. CDR3 sequence: CASSHAGAGADTQYF. Here the CDR3 DNA reads TGTGCCAGCAGTCACGCCGGGGCGGGGGCGGATACGCAGTATTTT.

The chain has TRBV6-5 and TRBJ2-1; the match to TRBD2 covers 10 bases. There are 15 residues in the CDR3. With 5 bases clipped from V and 10 bases from J, the junction kept 11 bases outside the gene matches. Germline V gene data show CDR1 as MNHEY and CDR2 as SVGAGI. This chain's CDR3 is CASSQGTSESGEQFF. As DNA, the CDR3 is TGTGCCAGCAGTCAAGGGACTAGCGAAAGCGGCGAGCAGTTCTTC.

This chain's CDR3 is CASSQTPPGLAEETQYF. As DNA, the CDR3 is TGCGCCAGCAGCCAAACACCACCGGGACTAGCGGAAGAGACCCAGTACTTC. This sequence joins TRBV4-1 and TRBJ2-5; TRBD2 aligns across 11 bases. This CDR3 is 17 amino acids long. Unmatched junction bases numbered 8, after V lost 2 bases and J lost 3 bases. From germline, CDR1 is MGHRA and CDR2 YSYEKL.

This clone came up once. One end of the junction is discordant with germline, which a read error may explain. The chain carries TRBV28 and TRBJ2-7; 8 positions match TRBD1. CDR3 length: 14 amino acids. The germline V gene encodes CDR1 MDHEN and CDR2 SYDVKM. CDR3 amino acids: CAGRKDRGTYEQYF. CDR3 DNA sequence: TGTGCCGGCAGGAAAGACAGGGGTACCTACGAGCAGTACTTC.

The chain recombines TRBV5-4 with TRBJ2-7; 9 nucleotides line up with TRBD1. From germline, CDR1 is SGHNT and CDR2 YYREEE (reference sequence). The V gene end was trimmed by 1 base and the J gene end by 5 bases; junction bases not matched to a gene: 7. CDR3 size: 15 residues. The CDR3 sequence is CASSLLGQGRNEQYF. The DNA for the CDR3 is TGTGCCAGCAGCTTGTTAGGACAGGGGAGGAACGAGCAGTACTTC.

The CDR3 bases are TGCGCCAGCGGGCGAATGGAAGCGGGATATTTTGATGAGCAGTTCTTC. It is translated as CASGRMEAGYFDEQFF. The V gene is TRBV5-1, the J gene TRBJ2-1; 7 bases are shared with TRBD2. V gave up 7 bases and J gave up 8 bases; unmatched junction bases: 18. From germline, CDR1 is SGHRS and CDR2 YFSETQ. The CDR3 runs to 16 residues.

This clone was recorded a few times. J is TRBJ1-1 and V is TRBV27; 8 bases line up with TRBD1. After removal of 6 bases from V and 6 bases from J, the junction contained 12 bases not matched to a gene. Germline CDR1 is MNHEY and CDR2 is SMNVEV (reference sequence). The CDR3 is made up of 15 amino acids. CDR3 in DNA: TGTGCCAGCAGACCCAATTCCAGGGGGCGGGCTGAAGCTTTCTTT. Amino acids: CASRPNSRGRAEAFF.

This clone has only a few counts. The chain employs TRBV2 and TRBJ1-6; 9 bases agree with TRBD1. The germline V gene has CDR1 SNHLY and CDR2 FYNNEI. The V gene end was trimmed by 5 bases and the J gene end by 8 bases; junction bases not matched to a gene: 10. The CDR3 runs 16 residues. This chain's CDR3 is CASSKGTGGADSPLHF. CDR3 DNA: TGTGCCAGCAGTAAAGGAACAGGGGGCGCCGATTCACCCCTCCACTTT.

This chain links TRBV5-4 with TRBJ2-7; TRBD1 aligns across 8 bases. The germline gives CDR1 SGHNT, CDR2 YYREEE (reference sequence). This CDR3 has 15 amino acids. With V trimmed by 0 bases and J by 2 bases, 4 bases remained unmatched. The CDR3 loop reads CASSLDRGRPYEQYF. DNA of the CDR3: TGTGCCAGCAGCTTGGACAGGGGGAGGCCCTACGAGCAGTACTTC.

The chain links TRBV27 to TRBJ2-1, with D possibly matching TRBD2 (8 bases). With 3 bases removed from V and 4 bases from J, the gap between germline ends came to 16 bases. This CDR3 has 16 residues. Germline CDR1 reads MNHEY; CDR2 reads SMNVEV (reference sequence). The DNA for the CDR3 is TGTGCCAGCAGTTTCTCCTTAGCGGGACAGTACAATGAGCAGTTCTTC. Its protein product is CASSFSLAGQYNEQFF.

The V call is TRBV28, the J call TRBJ2-6, with a weak D call TRBD1 (5 bases). Germline V gene data show CDR1 as MDHEN and CDR2 as SYDVKM. Trimming cost V 8 bases and J 4 bases, with 12 bases left between them. The CDR3 covers 14 residues. CDR3 DNA: TGTGCCAGCGGCCCAGGGCTCGGGGCCAACGTCCTGACTTTC. It is translated as CASGPGLGANVLTF.

This chain connects TRBV7-9 to TRBJ2-2, with 7 bases aligning to TRBD1. The CDR3 has 15 amino acids. Per germline, CDR1 SEHNR and CDR2 FQNEAQ (reference sequence). The V segment lost 8 bases and the J segment 2 bases; nucleotides outside the gene matches: 8. The CDR3 DNA reads TGTGCCAGCGGCATTAGGGGGCCAAACACCGGGGAGCTGTTTTTT. Translated: CASGIRGPNTGELFF.

This clone is a singleton in its sample. The chain links TRBV5-6 to TRBJ2-3; 7 bases fit TRBD2. After removal of 4 bases from V and 12 bases from J, the junction contained 8 bases not matched to a gene. CDR1 and CDR2 (germline): SGHDT, YYEEEE. The CDR3 is 12 residues long. CDR3 sequence (DNA): TGTGCCAGCAGCCAACGGCTAGCGGTCCAGTATTTT. This codes for CASSQRLAVQYF.

The chain combines TRBV11-3 with TRBJ2-5; D unclear. V was pared by 5 bases and J by 7 bases, with 14 bases between. The CDR3 is made up of 13 amino acids. Germline values: CDR1 SGHNT, CDR2 YENEEA. The CDR3 region is CASSPNYIGTQYF. For the CDR3, the DNA is TGTGCCAGCAGCCCCAACTACATCGGGACCCAGTACTTC.

This chain links TRBV28 with TRBJ1-1, with 10 bases lining up with TRBD1. The germline gives CDR1 MDHEN, CDR2 SYDVKM. With 7 bases clipped from V and 10 bases from J, the junction kept 9 bases outside the gene matches. The CDR3 is 13 amino acids. As DNA, the CDR3 is TGTGCCAGCACCGAGGACAGGGGGGGGCGAGCTTTCTTT. It specifies CASTEDRGGRAFF.

This chain joins TRBV25-1 and TRBJ2-5; 13 bases match TRBD2. The better agreement between TRBJ2-7 and the DNA end casts doubt on the J call. Germline-derived CDR1 and CDR2 are MGHDK and SYGVNS. The CDR3 is made up of 18 amino acids. Here the CDR3 reads CASSEYGGTSGAQGEQYF. The CDR3 bases are TGTGCCAGCAGTGAATATGGCGGGACTAGCGGGGCGCAAGGCGAGCAGTACTTC.

For this clone: At the DNA level, this CDR3 is encoded by other sequences in the same sample as well. The chain links TRBV6-5 to TRBJ1-6; the D gene is possibly TRBD1 (6 bases). Germline CDR1 and CDR2: MNHEY and SVGAGI. The V gene lost 5 bases and the J gene lost 10 bases, with 18 bases spanning the gap. CDR3 length equals 15 residues. In DNA, the CDR3 is TGTGCCAGCAGTATGGAACAGGGTGGATTGTCACCCCTCCACTTT. Its protein is CASSMEQGGLSPLHF.

J is TRBJ2-3 and V is TRBV29-1, with TRBD2 identical over 10 bases. CDR1 SQVTM and CDR2 ANQGSEA come from the germline V gene. CDR3 length: 16 amino acids. The junction had 12 bases not matched to a gene; V was cut back by 2 bases and J by 7 bases. The CDR3 coding sequence is TGCAGCGTTGAAAAGGTAGCGGGGGGTCCTCACCATACGCAGTATTTT. Encoded protein: CSVEKVAGGPHHTQYF.

The chain employs TRBV12-5 and TRBJ2-1; 12 bases are a match to TRBD2. V was pared by 5 bases and J by 8 bases, with 4 bases of the junction left unmatched. This CDR3 is 14 amino acids long. Germline CDR1 and CDR2: LGHNT and FRNRAP. The CDR3 region is CASGPLAGGDEQFF. The CDR3 DNA follows: TGTGCTAGTGGTCCCCTAGCGGGAGGGGATGAGCAGTTCTTC.

The chain couples TRBV6-6 to TRBJ2-1, with 7 positions matching TRBD2. The CDR3 has 12 residues. Trimming took 5 bases from V and 7 from J; bases not matched to a gene: 2. Germline V gene lookup returns CDR1 MNHNY and CDR2 SVGAGI (reference sequence). The chain's CDR3 is CASSQGGNEQFF. In DNA form, the CDR3 reads TGTGCCAGCAGTCAGGGAGGGAATGAGCAGTTCTTC.

The rearrangement uses TRBV7-2 and TRBJ1-6; 7 bases agree with TRBD1. Trimming removed 5 bases from V and 9 bases from J; junction bases left unmatched: 7. Looked up from germline, CDR1 is SGHTA and CDR2 is FQGNSA. The CDR3 spans 14 residues. The CDR3 protein is CASSKGGWSSPLHF. The CDR3 DNA sequence: TGTGCCAGCAGCAAAGGGGGCTGGAGTTCACCCCTCCACTTT.